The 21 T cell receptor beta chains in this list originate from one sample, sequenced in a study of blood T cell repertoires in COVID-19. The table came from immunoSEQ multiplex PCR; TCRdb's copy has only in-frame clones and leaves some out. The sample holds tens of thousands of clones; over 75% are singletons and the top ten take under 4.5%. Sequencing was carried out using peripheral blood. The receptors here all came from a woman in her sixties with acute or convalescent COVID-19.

Written as DNA, the CDR3 is TGTGCCAGCAGCGTAGCCGGGACAGTATCCGAAGCTTTCTTT. Protein: CASSVAGTVSEAFF. This chain joins TRBV9 and TRBJ1-1; 7 nucleotides line up with TRBD1. V lost 0 bases to trimming and J lost 8 bases; unmatched junction nucleotides: 7. The CDR3 has 14 amino acids. The germline gives CDR1 SGDLS, CDR2 YYNGEE.

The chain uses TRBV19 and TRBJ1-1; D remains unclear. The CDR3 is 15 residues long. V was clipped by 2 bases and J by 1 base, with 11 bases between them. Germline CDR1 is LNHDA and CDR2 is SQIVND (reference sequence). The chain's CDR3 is CASSIKRSGNTEAFF. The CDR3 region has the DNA TGTGCCAGTAGTATAAAACGTTCGGGGAACACTGAAGCTTTCTTT.

CDR3 nucleotides: TGCGCCAGCAGTTTTAGTAGCGGGAGGGACTCCTACAATGAGCAGTTCTTC. The encoded protein is CASSFSSGRDSYNEQFF. The genes are TRBV5-1 and TRBJ2-1; 11 bases fit TRBD2. This CDR3 has 17 amino acids. Germline CDR1 reads SGHRS; CDR2 reads YFSETQ. The ends lost 5 bases at V and 0 bases at J; junction bases unmatched: 7.

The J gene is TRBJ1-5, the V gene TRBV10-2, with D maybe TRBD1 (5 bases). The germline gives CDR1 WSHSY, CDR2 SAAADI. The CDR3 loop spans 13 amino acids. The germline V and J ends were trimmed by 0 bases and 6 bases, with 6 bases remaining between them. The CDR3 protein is CASSESGAQPQHF. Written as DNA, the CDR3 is TGCGCCAGCAGTGAGTCTGGGGCTCAGCCCCAGCATTTT.

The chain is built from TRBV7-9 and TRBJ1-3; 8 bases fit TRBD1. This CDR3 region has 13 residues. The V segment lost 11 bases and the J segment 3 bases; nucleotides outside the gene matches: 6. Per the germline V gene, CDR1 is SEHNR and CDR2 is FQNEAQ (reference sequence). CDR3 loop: CAPGDRLGNTIYF. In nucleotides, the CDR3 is TGTGCCCCAGGGGACAGGCTTGGAAACACCATATATTTT.

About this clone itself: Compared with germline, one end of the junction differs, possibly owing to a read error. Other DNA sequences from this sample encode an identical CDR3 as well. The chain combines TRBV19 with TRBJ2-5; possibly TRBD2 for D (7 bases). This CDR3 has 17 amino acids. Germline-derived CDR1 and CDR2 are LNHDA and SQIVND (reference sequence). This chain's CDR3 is CACRGAGRAGNQETQYF. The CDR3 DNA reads TGTGCCTGTAGGGGGGCAGGGAGGGCCGGGAACCAAGAGACCCAGTACTTC.

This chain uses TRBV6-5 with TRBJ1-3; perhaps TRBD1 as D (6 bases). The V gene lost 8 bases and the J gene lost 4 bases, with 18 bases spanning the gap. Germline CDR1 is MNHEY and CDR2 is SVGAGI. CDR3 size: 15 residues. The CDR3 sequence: CASRGQLERGNTIYF. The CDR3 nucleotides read TGTGCCAGCCGCGGACAGCTAGAACGAGGAAACACCATATATTTT.

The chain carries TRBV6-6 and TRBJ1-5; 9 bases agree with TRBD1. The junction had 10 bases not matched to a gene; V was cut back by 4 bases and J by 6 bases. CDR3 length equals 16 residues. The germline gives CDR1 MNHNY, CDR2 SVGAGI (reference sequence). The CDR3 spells CASSSLDRGRRQPQHF. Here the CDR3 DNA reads TGTGCCAGCAGTTCCTTGGACAGGGGAAGGCGTCAGCCCCAGCATTTT.

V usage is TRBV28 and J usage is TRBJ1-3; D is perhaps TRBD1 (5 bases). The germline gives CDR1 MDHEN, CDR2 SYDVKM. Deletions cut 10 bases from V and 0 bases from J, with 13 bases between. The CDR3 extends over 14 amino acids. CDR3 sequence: CATSGSYSGNTIYF. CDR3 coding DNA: TGTGCCACCTCAGGGTCTTACTCTGGAAACACCATATATTTT.

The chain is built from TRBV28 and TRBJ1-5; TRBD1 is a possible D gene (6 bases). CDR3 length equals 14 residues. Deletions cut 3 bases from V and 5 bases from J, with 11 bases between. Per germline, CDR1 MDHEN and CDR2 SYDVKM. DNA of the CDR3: TGTGCCAGCAGTTTTCCGACAGGAGATCAGCCCCAGCATTTT. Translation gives CASSFPTGDQPQHF.

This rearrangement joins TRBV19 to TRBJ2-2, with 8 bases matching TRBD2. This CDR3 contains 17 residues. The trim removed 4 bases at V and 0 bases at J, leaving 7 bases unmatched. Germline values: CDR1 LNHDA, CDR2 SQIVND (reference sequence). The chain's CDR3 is CASSTQIAGPNTGELFF. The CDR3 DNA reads TGTGCCAGTAGTACCCAAATAGCGGGACCGAACACCGGGGAGCTGTTTTTT.

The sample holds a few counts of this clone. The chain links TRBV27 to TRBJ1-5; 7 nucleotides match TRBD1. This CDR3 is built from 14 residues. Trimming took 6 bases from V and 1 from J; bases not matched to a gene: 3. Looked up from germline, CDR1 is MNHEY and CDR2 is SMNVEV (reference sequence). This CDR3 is CASRTTGSNQPQHF. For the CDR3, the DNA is TGTGCCAGCAGAACGACAGGGAGCAATCAGCCCCAGCATTTT.

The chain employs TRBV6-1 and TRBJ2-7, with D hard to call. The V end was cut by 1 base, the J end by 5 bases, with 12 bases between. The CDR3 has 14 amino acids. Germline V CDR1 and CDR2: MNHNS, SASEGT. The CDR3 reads CASSEELKRDEQYF. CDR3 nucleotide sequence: TGTGCCAGCAGTGAAGAATTGAAGCGAGACGAGCAGTACTTC.

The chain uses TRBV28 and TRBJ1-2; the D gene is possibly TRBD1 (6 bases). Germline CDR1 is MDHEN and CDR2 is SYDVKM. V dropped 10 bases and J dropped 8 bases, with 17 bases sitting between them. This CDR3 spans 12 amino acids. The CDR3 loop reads CAIQGFGGGYTF. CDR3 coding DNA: TGTGCCATCCAGGGGTTTGGCGGGGGCTACACCTTC.

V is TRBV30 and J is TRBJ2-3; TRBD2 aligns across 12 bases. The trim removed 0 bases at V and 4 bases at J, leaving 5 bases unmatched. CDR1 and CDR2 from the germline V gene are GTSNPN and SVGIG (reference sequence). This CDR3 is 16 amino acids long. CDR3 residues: CAWSVGLAGRADTQYF. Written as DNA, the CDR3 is TGTGCCTGGAGTGTCGGACTAGCGGGGCGGGCAGATACGCAGTATTTT. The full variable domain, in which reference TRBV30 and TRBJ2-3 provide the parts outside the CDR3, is SQTIHQWPATLVQPVGSPLSLECTVEGTSNPNLYWYRQAAGRGLQLLFYSVGIGQISSEVPQNLSASRPQDRQFILSSKKLLLSDSGFYLCAWSVGLAGRADTQYFGPGTRLTVL.

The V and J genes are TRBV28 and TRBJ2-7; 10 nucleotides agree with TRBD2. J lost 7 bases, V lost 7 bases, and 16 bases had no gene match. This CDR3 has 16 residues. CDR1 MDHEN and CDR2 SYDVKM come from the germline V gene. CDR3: CASTTYSAGGRGEQYF. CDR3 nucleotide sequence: TGTGCCAGCACCACCTACTCAGCGGGAGGGCGTGGTGAGCAGTACTTC.

CDR3 region: CASIKPGQGDQPQHF. The DNA of the CDR3 is TGCGCCAGCATTAAACCGGGACAGGGGGATCAGCCCCAGCATTTT. The rearrangement joins TRBV23-1 to TRBJ1-5; 11 positions agree with TRBD1. Being an ORF, TRBV23-1 has a function that is uncertain. The CDR3 has 15 residues. V lost 7 bases and J lost 5; bases outside the gene matches: 7.

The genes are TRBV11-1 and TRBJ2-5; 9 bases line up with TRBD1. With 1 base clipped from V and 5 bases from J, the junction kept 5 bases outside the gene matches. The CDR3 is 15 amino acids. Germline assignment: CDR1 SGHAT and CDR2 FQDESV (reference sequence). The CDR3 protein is CASSLDTGGMETQYF. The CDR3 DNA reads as TGTGCCAGCAGCTTAGATACAGGGGGCATGGAGACCCAGTACTTC.

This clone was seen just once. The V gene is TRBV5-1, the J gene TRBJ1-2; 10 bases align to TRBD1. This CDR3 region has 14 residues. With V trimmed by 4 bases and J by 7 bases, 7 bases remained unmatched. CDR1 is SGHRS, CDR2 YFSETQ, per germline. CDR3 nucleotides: TGCGCCAGCAGCATCGACAGGGGGCTCAGTGGCTACACCTTC. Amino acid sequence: CASSIDRGLSGYTF. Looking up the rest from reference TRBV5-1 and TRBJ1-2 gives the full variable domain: KAGVTQTPRYLIKTRGQQVTLSCSPISGHRSVSWYQQTPGQGLQFLFEYFSETQRNKGNFPGRFSGRQFSNSRSEMNVSTLELGDSALYLCASSIDRGLSGYTFGSGTRLTVV.

The CDR3 DNA is TGTGCCAGCAGTTTGATAGGGGGATCTGGAAACACCATATATTTT. Translation: CASSLIGGSGNTIYF. This chain links TRBV27 with TRBJ1-3; possibly TRBD1 for D (6 bases). There are 15 residues in the CDR3. Per germline, CDR1 MNHEY and CDR2 SMNVEV (reference sequence). V lost 3 bases to trimming and J lost 1 base, with 10 bases between them.

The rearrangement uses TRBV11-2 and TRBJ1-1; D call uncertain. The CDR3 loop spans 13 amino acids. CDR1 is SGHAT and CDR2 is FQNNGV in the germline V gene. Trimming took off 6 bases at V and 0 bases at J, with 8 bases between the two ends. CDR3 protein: CASRIQMNTEAFF. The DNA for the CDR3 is TGTGCCAGCAGGATCCAGATGAACACTGAAGCTTTCTTT.